These T cell receptor beta chains were read from a single sample in a study of metastatic and nonmetastatic thyroid tumors. TCRdb re-clonotyped the PCR reads through MiXCR. The sample has tens of thousands of clones; approximately 25% are singletons. Sequencing was done on a sample of blood. All receptors come from a female donor with papillary thyroid cancer or a benign thyroid nodule (not recorded which). Some clones in this sample may be carry-over from other donors' samples. Each CDR3 is given with its conserved first and last residue. D genes are given only for firm matches. Only some rows state a clone size, as once, few, many or a class for expanded clones.

- TRBJ2-7 medium-sized TRBV27 CASSARGAYEQYF TGTGCCAGCAGTGCTCGGGGAGCCTACGAGCAGTACTTC
TRBD2 TRBJ2-1 few TRBV27 CASSDGGTSGRNEQFF TGTGCCAGCAGCGACGGAGGGACTAGCGGGCGTAATGAGCAGTTCTTC
- TRBJ2-1 many TRBV28 CASSLSGTNNEQFF TGTGCCAGCAGTTTATCTGGGACAAACAATGAGCAGTTCTTC
- TRBJ1-2 few TRBV6-1 CACASISLNYGYTF TGTGCCTGTGCCAGCATCAGTTTAAACTATGGCTACACCTTC
TRBD2 TRBJ2-1 - TRBV20-1 CSATPGTSGSYNEQFF TGCAGTGCTACACCCGGGACTAGCGGCTCCTACAATGAGCAGTTCTTC
TRBD2 TRBJ2-7 - TRBV5-1 CASSLGLAGLATYEQYF TGCGCCAGCAGCTTGGGGCTAGCGGGCCTGGCGACCTACGAGCAGTACTTC
TRBD2 TRBJ2-7 many TRBV5-5 CASSRQLAGTYEQYF TGTGCCAGCAGCCGTCAACTAGCGGGGACCTACGAGCAGTACTTC
TRBD2 TRBJ2-3 many TRBV9 CASSEYSGLRTDTQYF TGTGCCAGCAGCGAGTATAGCGGGCTTCGCACAGATACGCAGTATTTT
- TRBJ2-2 - TRBV19 CASRGDTGSLGTGELFF TGTGCCAGTAGGGGGGACACTGGGAGTTTGGGGACCGGGGAGCTGTTTTTT
- TRBJ2-5 many TRBV6-2/TRBV6-3 CASSERVETQYF TGTGCCAGCTCGGAGAGAGTTGAGACCCAGTACTTC
- TRBJ2-3 - TRBV12-3/TRBV12-4 CASSLASGITDTQYF TGTGCCAGCAGTTTAGCAAGTGGTATCACAGATACGCAGTATTTT
- TRBJ1-2 many TRBV12-3/TRBV12-4 CASSLQAYGYTF TGTGCCAGCAGTTTACAGGCCTATGGCTACACCTTC
- TRBJ2-5 many TRBV15 CATSARGGRETQYF TGTGCCACCAGCGCCCGTGGGGGCAGGGAGACCCAGTACTTC
- TRBJ1-2 many TRBV12-3/TRBV12-4 CASTMVLGVKGYTF TGTGCCAGCACCATGGTACTTGGGGTTAAGGGCTACACCTTC
- TRBJ1-2 many TRBV5-1 CASSSGNYGYTF TGCGCCAGCAGCTCGGGTAACTATGGCTACACCTTC
- TRBJ2-1 many TRBV6-2/TRBV6-3 CASSGFINYNEQFF TGTGCCAGCTCGGGGTTTATTAATTACAATGAGCAGTTCTTC
- TRBJ1-2 many TRBV6-1 CASSRTTVLDGGYAF TGTGCCAGCAGTCGGACGACAGTCCTGGACGGTGGCTACGCCTTC